The rows below give T cell receptor beta chains drawn from one sample of a study of cytomegalovirus exposure and HLA in healthy donors. TCRdb's table, derived via immunoSEQ multiplex PCR, lists solely in-frame clones and lacks some. This sample has 150,000 to 250,000 clones; around 80% occur once, and the top ten carry approximately 4.4%. Sequencing input: PBMCs. These TCRs come from a young woman in good health and CMV-seropositive. CDR3s include the opening cysteine and the closing phenylalanine or tryptophan. A D gene is named only where the DNA matches it firmly. Clone size is given for some rows only: seen once, a few or many times, or a class if the clone is expanded.

d_call: .; clone_size: .; j_call: TRBJ2-2; cdr3_length: 15; v_call: TRBV7-8; cdr3_nt: TGTGCCAGCAGCTCTGGGGGGGGGCACACCGGGGAGCTGTTTTTT; cdr3_aa: CASSSGGGHTGELFF
d_call: TRBD2; clone_size: .; j_call: TRBJ2-1; cdr3_length: 16; v_call: TRBV7-9; cdr3_nt: TGTGCCAGCAGCCGCCGGACTAGCGGGTCCTACAATGAGCAGTTCTTC; cdr3_aa: CASSRRTSGSYNEQFF
d_call: .; clone_size: few; j_call: TRBJ2-1; cdr3_length: 15; v_call: TRBV10-3; cdr3_nt: TGTGCCATCAGTGAGTCCGAGGCGGGGGCGGGTGAGCAGTTCTTC; cdr3_aa: CAISESEAGAGEQFF
d_call: .; clone_size: .; j_call: TRBJ2-4; cdr3_length: 15; v_call: TRBV11-2; cdr3_nt: TGTGCCAGCAGAGCCCCAGGGGTCAAGAAAAACATTCAGTACTTC; cdr3_aa: CASRAPGVKKNIQYF
d_call: .; clone_size: few; j_call: TRBJ2-7; cdr3_length: 11; v_call: TRBV11-2; cdr3_nt: TGTGCCAGCAGCTTAGGGTCTAATGCGAGGTTC; cdr3_aa: CASSLGSNARF
d_call: .; clone_size: once; j_call: TRBJ1-3; cdr3_length: 15; v_call: TRBV7-2; cdr3_nt: TGTGCCAGCAGCGTTATCCCAGGCTCTGGAAACACCATATATTTT; cdr3_aa: CASSVIPGSGNTIYF
d_call: .; clone_size: .; j_call: TRBJ2-7; cdr3_length: 14; v_call: TRBV21-1; cdr3_nt: TGTGCCAGCAGCATGAGGGTCCTCTCCTACGAGCAGTACTTC; cdr3_aa: CASSMRVLSYEQYF
d_call: .; clone_size: .; j_call: TRBJ2-7; cdr3_length: 14; v_call: TRBV5-6; cdr3_nt: TGTGCCAGCAGCTTGGCAGGGTCCCCTCTCGAGCAGTACTTC; cdr3_aa: CASSLAGSPLEQYF
d_call: TRBD1; clone_size: .; j_call: TRBJ1-1; cdr3_length: 14; v_call: TRBV5-6; cdr3_nt: TGTGCCAGCAGCCCAACGGACAGGGGAACTGAAGCTTTCTTT; cdr3_aa: CASSPTDRGTEAFF
d_call: .; clone_size: .; j_call: TRBJ2-5; cdr3_length: 14; v_call: TRBV2; cdr3_nt: TGTGCCAGCCAGCCCCGGGATTGGGAGGAGACCCAGTACTTC; cdr3_aa: CASQPRDWEETQYF
d_call: .; clone_size: .; j_call: TRBJ2-6; cdr3_length: 18; v_call: TRBV29-1; cdr3_nt: TGCAGCGTCCCAGAGTCAGGTCCTGTCTACTCTGGGGCCAACGTCCTGACTTTC; cdr3_aa: CSVPESGPVYSGANVLTF
d_call: .; clone_size: .; j_call: TRBJ2-7; cdr3_length: 11; v_call: TRBV11-2; cdr3_nt: TGTGCCAGCAGCTCTCAGTACGAGCAGTACTTC; cdr3_aa: CASSSQYEQYF